One sample yielded the 27 T cell receptor beta chains listed below, sequenced in a study of patients and donors after allogeneic stem cell transplantation. In TCRdb, the RT-PCR reads were re-called with MiXCR into one record per CDR3 protein. The table has 920,000 or so distinct CDR3 sequences, more than 15% seen once. Source material: blood, either unsorted or a sorted T cell fraction (not recorded which). Source of these receptors: a human donor who was either an allogeneic HSCT recipient or a stem cell or donor lymphocyte infusion donor (not recorded which). It is not recorded whose cells these are; they may come from a transplant donor.

This clonotype has more than one count but fewer than ten. V is TRBV6-2 or TRBV6-3 and J is TRBJ2-7, with D uncertain. The germline V gene encodes CDR1 MNHEY and CDR2 SVGEGT. The CDR3 consists of 13 residues. V gave up 1 base and J gave up 2 bases, with 6 bases separating them. The CDR3 here is CASSYFSPYEQYF. CDR3 sequence (DNA): TGTGCCAGCAGTTACTTTTCTCCCTACGAGCAGTACTTC.

V is TRBV5-1 and J is TRBJ2-5; 11 bases line up with TRBD1. The CDR3 has 14 residues. After removal of 3 bases from V and 5 bases from J, the junction contained 3 bases not matched to a gene. Per the germline V gene, CDR1 is SGHRS and CDR2 is YFSETQ. Here the CDR3 reads CASSWTGGMETQYF. In DNA, the CDR3 is TGCGCCAGCAGCTGGACAGGGGGCATGGAGACCCAGTACTTC.

The J gene is TRBJ2-7, the V gene TRBV6-2 or TRBV6-3, with 8 positions matching TRBD1. Trimming took 7 bases from V and 6 from J; bases not matched to a gene: 2. This CDR3 region has 11 residues. Per the germline V gene, CDR1 is MNHEY and CDR2 is SVGEGT. CDR3 residues: CASTGGAEQYF. The DNA for the CDR3 is TGTGCCAGCACAGGGGGCGCCGAGCAGTACTTC.

This clonotype was counted a few times. This chain's CDR3 is CASSLLPTVFGSYEQYF. CDR3 nucleotides: TGTGCCAGCAGCCTCCTTCCAACGGTATTCGGCTCCTACGAGCAGTACTTC. The chain is built from TRBV7-6 and TRBJ2-7; no clear D gene. Germline CDR1 reads SGHVS; CDR2 reads FNYEAQ. V was shortened by 5 bases and J by 0 bases, with 20 bases between the two germline ends. The CDR3 spans 17 residues. Full variable domain (missing parts from reference TRBV7-6 and TRBJ2-7): GAGVSQSPRYKVTKRGQDVALRCDPISGHVSLYWYRQALGQGPEFLTYFNYEAQQDKSGLPNDRFSAERPEGSISTLTIQRTEQRDSAMYRCASSLLPTVFGSYEQYFGPGTRLTVT.

This clonotype was seen a handful of times. The chain recombines TRBV3-1 with TRBJ2-7; 12 positions agree with TRBD2. This CDR3 has 15 amino acids. Per germline, CDR1 LGHDT and CDR2 YNNKEL (reference sequence). V dropped 4 bases and J dropped 2; count of bases not matched to a gene: 3. The CDR3 region has the DNA TGTGCCAGCAGCCGACTAGCGGGGGACCCCTACGAGCAGTACTTC. Its translation: CASSRLAGDPYEQYF.

There are many counts of this clonotype. A read error may account for a junction end that differs from germline. The rearrangement links TRBV5-1 to TRBJ2-7; TRBD1 aligns across 7 bases. The length of the CDR3 is 14 residues. Germline V gene sequence: CDR1 SGHRS, CDR2 YFSETQ. The CDR3 loop is CASSSRDRTYEQYF. CDR3 DNA: TGTGCCAGCAGTTCCCGGGACAGAACCTACGAGCAGTACTTC.

The chain is built from TRBV12-3 or TRBV12-4 and TRBJ1-3; D remains ambiguous. V dropped 6 bases and J dropped 7 bases, with 16 bases sitting between them. This CDR3 has 14 residues. CDR3 bases: TGTGCCAGCAGCCCCCGTCCCGGCGGGAACACCATATATTTT. This encodes CASSPRPGGNTIYF.

The rearrangement uses TRBV5-1 and TRBJ2-2, with D possibly TRBD2 on 6 matching bases. The germline V and J ends were trimmed by 3 bases and 6 bases, with 12 bases remaining between them. This CDR3 spans 14 amino acids. CDR1 and CDR2 from the germline V gene are SGHRS and YFSETQ. The CDR3: CASSYAGSSGELFF. The DNA of the CDR3 is TGCGCCAGCAGCTACGCCGGGAGCTCCGGGGAGCTGTTTTTT.

In the case of this clonotype: This clone may be a read error of a much larger clone one base away. The chain recombines TRBV6-2 or TRBV6-3 with TRBJ2-2, with 14 bases fitting TRBD2. Germline-derived CDR1 and CDR2 are MNHEY and SVGEGT. J was trimmed by 4 bases and V by 5 bases; bases with no gene match: 0. CDR3 length: 15 residues. The CDR3 bases are TGTGCCAGCAGTGGGACTAGCGGGAGCACCGGGGAGCTGTTTTTT. Protein product: CASSGTSGSTGELFF.

This clonotype has a handful of counts. J is TRBJ2-1 and V is TRBV15, with 7 nucleotides matching TRBD1. Unmatched junction bases numbered 17, after V lost 5 bases and J lost 10 bases. This CDR3 has 16 amino acids. Germline values: CDR1 LNHNV, CDR2 YYDKDF (reference sequence). CDR3 sequence: CATSASSGTVDEEQFF. CDR3 nucleotides: TGTGCCACCAGCGCCAGCTCGGGGACAGTGGATGAGGAGCAGTTCTTC.

This clonotype occurred a few times. This chain links TRBV18 with TRBJ2-2; 7 nucleotides align to TRBD2. Germline loops: CDR1 KGHSH, CDR2 LQKENI. V trimming: 4 bases; J trimming: 7 bases; junction bases outside the gene matches: 15. The CDR3 totals 17 residues. This CDR3 is CASSHASGNKAIGELFF. CDR3 DNA: TGTGCCAGCTCACATGCTAGCGGAAATAAGGCAATCGGGGAGCTGTTTTTT.

The chain links TRBV4-1 to TRBJ2-1; 9 bases are shared with TRBD2. V lost 1 base to trimming and J lost 7 bases; unmatched junction nucleotides: 11. This CDR3 has 17 residues. Looked up from germline, CDR1 is MGHRA and CDR2 is YSYEKL. CDR3 protein: CASSQVVAGVLLNEQFF. DNA of the CDR3: TGCGCCAGCAGCCAAGTGGTAGCGGGAGTCTTATTGAATGAGCAGTTCTTC.

The chain has TRBV20-1 and TRBJ1-4, with D perhaps TRBD1 (6 bases). V was clipped by 4 bases and J by 5 bases, with 11 bases between them. The CDR3 is made up of 13 amino acids. The germline V gene has CDR1 DFQATT and CDR2 SNEGSKA (reference sequence). The CDR3 sequence: CSAKDRRNEKLFF. In nucleotides, the CDR3 is TGCAGTGCTAAGGACAGACGAAATGAAAAACTGTTTTTT.

The gene calls are TRBV4-2 and TRBJ2-1; D perhaps matches TRBD2 (7 bases). CDR3 length: 18 amino acids. CDR1 is LGHNA, CDR2 YNFKEQ, per germline. The V end was cut by 1 base, the J end by 7 bases, with 23 bases between. CDR3 sequence: CASSQGGGPAGSGNEQFF. The CDR3 DNA sequence: TGTGCCAGCAGCCAAGGAGGGGGTCCAGCGGGGAGTGGGAATGAGCAGTTCTTC.

This clonotype occurred a few times. The chain links TRBV4-2 to TRBJ1-4, with D unclear. Germline V CDR1 and CDR2: LGHNA, YNFKEQ. The CDR3 is made up of 12 amino acids. Deletions cut 5 bases from V and 4 bases from J, with 5 bases between. This chain's CDR3 is CASSIDNEKLFF. The CDR3 bases are TGTGCCAGCAGCATCGATAATGAAAAACTGTTTTTT.

This clonotype was picked up a small number of times. The genes are TRBV7-2 and TRBJ2-1; D is perhaps TRBD1 (5 bases). Deletions cut 2 bases from V and 7 bases from J, with 15 bases between. Germline V lookup: CDR1 SGHTA, CDR2 FQGNSA. The CDR3 is 15 amino acids. The CDR3 sequence is CASSLMQGSWNEQFF. DNA of the CDR3: TGTGCCAGCAGCTTAATGCAGGGATCATGGAATGAGCAGTTCTTC.

The chain uses TRBV3-1 and TRBJ1-2; 7 nucleotides line up with TRBD1. V was clipped by 0 bases and J by 3 bases; unmatched bases: 13. This CDR3 is built from 18 residues. Germline V lookup: CDR1 LGHDT, CDR2 YNNKEL (reference sequence). The CDR3 sequence is CASSQDRAGGKVYYGYTF. As DNA, the CDR3 is TGTGCCAGCAGCCAAGATCGAGCAGGGGGAAAGGTGTACTATGGCTACACCTTC.

This clonotype has only a few counts. V is TRBV5-1 and J is TRBJ1-6; D call uncertain. This CDR3 has 14 amino acids. With 4 bases removed from V and 4 bases from J, the gap between germline ends came to 9 bases. Germline-derived CDR1 and CDR2 are SGHRS and YFSETQ. The CDR3: CASSTDGYNSPLHF. The CDR3 DNA is TGCGCCAGCAGCACGGACGGATATAATTCACCCCTCCACTTT.

V is TRBV3-1 and J is TRBJ2-7; 8 bases agree with TRBD2. The CDR3 is 13 residues long. Trimming removed 4 bases from V and 6 bases from J; junction bases left unmatched: 5. Germline V gene lookup returns CDR1 LGHDT and CDR2 YNNKEL (reference sequence). This CDR3 reads CASSLGLEGEQYF. CDR3 nucleotide sequence: TGTGCCAGCAGCCTGGGACTAGAAGGCGAGCAGTACTTC.

This clonotype was seen only a few times. The V gene is TRBV5-1, the J gene TRBJ2-3; D is possibly TRBD2 (7 bases). This CDR3 spans 14 amino acids. V lost 5 bases and J 0 bases, leaving 10 bases between the germline ends. Germline CDR1 and CDR2: SGHRS and YFSETQ. CDR3 nucleotides: TGCGCCAGCAGGGCGGGGGCTAGCACAGATACGCAGTATTTT. Protein: CASRAGASTDTQYF.

The table lists this clonotype with a few counts. The chain joins TRBV12-3 or TRBV12-4 to TRBJ1-2, with TRBD1 as a possible D gene (5 bases). Trimming took off 6 bases at V and 5 bases at J, with 13 bases between the two ends. The length of the CDR3 is 13 residues. The CDR3 DNA sequence: TGTGCCAGCAGCGCAGGGAAAGGGTATGGCTACACCTTC. Encoded protein: CASSAGKGYGYTF.

The chain employs TRBV11-1 and TRBJ2-1; D is ambiguous. The CDR3 runs to 13 residues. Trimming pared 4 bases from V and 6 bases from J, leaving 10 bases between. Germline CDR1 is SGHAT and CDR2 is FQDESV (reference sequence). CDR3 nucleotide sequence: TGTGCCAGCAGCTCCCCTCCCCTCAATGAGCAGTTCTTC. Its protein is CASSSPPLNEQFF.

The V and J genes are TRBV7-9 and TRBJ1-1; TRBD1 might be the D (6 bases). This CDR3 has 15 amino acids. Germline V gene sequence: CDR1 SEHNR, CDR2 FQNEAQ (reference sequence). V dropped 6 bases and J dropped 1 base, with 15 bases sitting between them. The CDR3 DNA sequence: TGTGCCAGCAGAAGAGAGGGCAGGGGGAACACTGAAGCTTTCTTT. Amino acids: CASRREGRGNTEAFF.

The rearrangement uses TRBV4-2 and TRBJ1-5, with 7 bases matching TRBD1. Trimming removed 4 bases from V and 1 base from J; junction bases left unmatched: 7. The CDR3 loop spans 16 amino acids. Germline CDR1 is LGHNA and CDR2 is YNFKEQ. In DNA, the CDR3 is TGTGCCAGCAGCCTTGAATGGACAGGAAGCAATCAGCCCCAGCATTTT. Translating gives CASSLEWTGSNQPQHF.

This clonotype was counted a few times. The V and J genes are TRBV3-1 and TRBJ2-1; 8 bases fit TRBD2. This CDR3 contains 15 residues. Trimming took 2 bases from V and 7 from J; bases not matched to a gene: 7. Germline V CDR1 and CDR2: LGHDT, YNNKEL (reference sequence). CDR3: CASSQPAGVVNEQFF. CDR3 DNA sequence: TGTGCCAGCAGCCAACCAGCGGGAGTAGTGAATGAGCAGTTCTTC.

This clonotype was recorded many times. The chain employs TRBV12-3 or TRBV12-4 and TRBJ2-1, with 7 bases lining up with TRBD2. The V gene end was trimmed by 0 bases and the J gene end by 13 bases; junction bases not matched to a gene: 6. The CDR3 has 13 amino acids. The CDR3 here is CASSLALLALQFF. The CDR3 DNA is TGTGCCAGCAGTTTAGCGCTACTAGCGCTACAGTTCTTC.

As concerns this clonotype: In this CDR3 the conserved last residue, phenylalanine or tryptophan, is missing, so a read error is likely. This rearrangement joins TRBV2 to TRBJ2-7; the D gene could be TRBD1 or TRBD2 (5 bases each). V was clipped by 7 bases and J by 5 bases, with 15 bases between them. Germline V CDR1 and CDR2: SNHLY, FYNNEI. The CDR3 totals 13 residues. This chain's CDR3 is CASIPAGTNEQYS. CDR3 DNA sequence: TGTGCCAGCATTCCGGCAGGGACCAACGAGCAGTACTCC.